The rows below give T cell receptor beta chains drawn from one sample of a study of blood T cell repertoires in COVID-19. Generated by immunoSEQ multiplex PCR, the TCRdb table keeps only in-frame clones and is missing some. The sample includes around 700,000 clones, around 89% of them seen just once. Sequencing input: peripheral blood. These receptor sequences come from a woman aged 18-29 years with acute or convalescent COVID-19. Both conserved end residues are part of each CDR3. Each record gives: clone size, D gene, V gene, J gene, CDR3 protein, CDR3 DNA. D genes are given only for firm matches. Only some rows state a clone size, as once, few, many or a class for expanded clones.

once	NA	TRBV9	TRBJ2-2	CASSLVQGGGELFF	TGTGCCAGCAGCTTGGTCCAGGGCGGCGGGGAGCTGTTTTTT
NA	TRBD1	TRBV3-1/TRBV3-2	TRBJ1-1	CASSHTDRGNTEAFF	TGTGCCAGCAGCCACACCGACAGGGGTAACACTGAAGCTTTCTTT
NA	NA	TRBV6-5	TRBJ2-1	CASSSAGGYNEQFF	TGTGCCAGCAGTTCCGCCGGCGGGTACAATGAGCAGTTCTTC
NA	NA	TRBV30	TRBJ1-3	CACMQGRSGNTIYF	TGTGCCTGCATGCAGGGGCGGAGCGGAAACACCATATATTTT
NA	NA	TRBV30	TRBJ2-3	CAWSDGGIGTDTQYF	TGTGCCTGGAGTGACGGGGGAATCGGCACAGATACGCAGTATTTT
NA	NA	TRBV29-1	TRBJ1-2	CSVEDLLSKRLNGYTF	TGCAGCGTTGAAGATCTCTTAAGTAAGCGACTCAATGGCTACACCTTC
few	NA	TRBV6-6	TRBJ2-3	CASSYLSIADTQYF	TGTGCCAGCAGTTACTTGAGCATAGCCGATACGCAGTATTTT
NA	NA	TRBV10-3	TRBJ1-3	CAIRTTGPGNTIYF	TGTGCCATCAGGACGACAGGCCCTGGAAACACCATATATTTT
NA	TRBD1	TRBV3-1/TRBV3-2	TRBJ1-5	CASSQDLLTGGQPQHF	TGTGCCAGCAGCCAAGATCTTTTGACAGGGGGTCAGCCCCAGCATTTT
NA	NA	TRBV5-6	TRBJ1-1	CASTPRAGFISTEAFF	TGTGCCAGCACGCCTCGGGCAGGGTTCATCTCCACTGAAGCTTTCTTT
once	NA	TRBV4-1	TRBJ1-1	CASSQDGGSEAFF	TGCGCCAGCAGCCAAGATGGGGGGTCTGAAGCTTTCTTT
NA	NA	TRBV5-4	TRBJ1-1	CASSPSPYRVHTEAFF	TGTGCCAGCAGCCCGAGCCCTTACAGGGTCCACACTGAAGCTTTCTTT
NA	NA	TRBV2	TRBJ2-7	CASRVVQDPSYEQYF	TGTGCCAGCAGAGTAGTACAGGACCCCTCCTACGAGCAGTACTTC
NA	NA	TRBV5-6	TRBJ1-2	CASSALFYGYTF	TGTGCCAGCAGCGCGCTCTTCTATGGCTACACCTTC
NA	TRBD1	TRBV5-4	TRBJ1-2	CASSLGQGKSYGYTF	TGTGCCAGCAGCTTGGGACAGGGGAAAAGCTATGGCTACACCTTC
NA	NA	TRBV24-1	TRBJ1-2	CATSQGSYGYTF	TGTGCCACCAGTCAGGGAAGCTATGGCTACACCTTC
NA	NA	TRBV5-1	TRBJ2-1	CASSSYFRGGSYNEQFF	TGCGCCAGCAGCTCGTACTTCAGGGGAGGGTCCTACAATGAGCAGTTCTTC
once	TRBD2	TRBV18	TRBJ2-3	CASSPPTSGGPGDTQYF	TGTGCCAGCTCACCACCGACTAGCGGGGGCCCCGGAGATACGCAGTATTTT
NA	NA	TRBV5-1	TRBJ2-7	CASTDTLRYEQYF	TGCGCCAGTACGGACACACTCCGCTACGAGCAGTACTTC
once	NA	TRBV18	TRBJ1-2	CASSPAGDYGYTF	TGTGCCAGCTCACCAGCAGGGGACTATGGCTACACCTTC
NA	NA	TRBV18	TRBJ1-1	CASSPDSLNTEAFF	TGTGCCAGCTCACCGGACAGTTTGAACACTGAAGCTTTCTTT
NA	TRBD2	TRBV2	TRBJ2-7	CASSERGGAFQYEQYF	TGTGCCAGCAGTGAACGCGGGGGGGCCTTTCAGTACGAGCAGTACTTC
NA	NA	TRBV9	TRBJ1-2	CASSVGEGTRYGYTF	TGTGCCAGCAGCGTAGGGGAGGGGACGAGATATGGCTACACCTTC
NA	NA	TRBV21-1	TRBJ1-2	CASLTGEQGFYGYTF	TGTGCCAGCTTGACAGGGGAACAGGGTTTCTATGGCTACACCTTC
NA	TRBD2	TRBV15	TRBJ2-7	CATSRVLAGGYEQYF	TGTGCCACCAGCAGAGTACTAGCGGGGGGCTACGAGCAGTACTTC